These 24 T cell receptor beta chains originate from one sample sequenced in a study of blood T cell repertoires in COVID-19. Some clones are missing from TCRdb's copy, which holds only in-frame ones; the method was immunoSEQ multiplex PCR. The table shows 35,000 to 40,000 clones, with about 74% occurring only once. The source material was peripheral blood. The receptors stem from a man aged 70-80 years with COVID-19, enrolled during active disease.

This clone has just a few counts. The chain has TRBV6-6 and TRBJ1-5, with D hard to call. Germline CDR1 is MNHNY and CDR2 is SVGAGI (reference sequence). The V end lost 5 bases, the J end lost 6 bases, and 14 bases lay between the germline ends. CDR3 length: 14 amino acids. CDR3 coding DNA: TGTGCCAGCAGTCATACGAGTGGTGGTCAGCCCCAGCATTTT. Translation: CASSHTSGGQPQHF.

V is TRBV27 and J is TRBJ1-6; 8 bases match TRBD1. There are 16 residues in the CDR3. J gave up 9 bases and V 6 bases, and 13 bases lay outside the gene matches. CDR1 and CDR2 from the germline V gene are MNHEY and SMNVEV (reference sequence). CDR3 coding DNA: TGTGCCAGCAGACTATCCTGGACAGGGAGGTCTTCACCCCTCCACTTT. It translates to CASRLSWTGRSSPLHF.

J is TRBJ1-6 and V is TRBV18; no firm D call. CDR3 length equals 16 residues. With 0 bases removed from V and 7 bases from J, the gap between germline ends came to 13 bases. Germline V CDR1 and CDR2: KGHSH, LQKENI. CDR3 residues: CASSPPSGNGNSPLHF. The CDR3 DNA reads as TGTGCCAGCTCACCACCGTCGGGTAATGGGAATTCACCCCTCCACTTT.

CDR3 nucleotides: TGTGCCAGTACGGCGCGGGGGGGTTTCGAGCAGTACTTC. Protein product: CASTARGGFEQYF. The chain employs TRBV19 and TRBJ2-7; TRBD2 matches at 9 bases. After removal of 7 bases from V and 6 bases from J, the junction contained 7 bases not matched to a gene. Germline V gene lookup returns CDR1 LNHDA and CDR2 SQIVND (reference sequence). The CDR3 contains 13 residues.

Here the CDR3 DNA reads TGTGCCAGCAGTTATCGCCGCGACAGGGTCGGTGGAAACACCATATATTTT. It yields the protein CASSYRRDRVGGNTIYF. The chain combines TRBV6-2 or TRBV6-3 with TRBJ1-3; 7 bases are shared with TRBD1. Unmatched junction bases numbered 11, after V lost 3 bases and J lost 3 bases. Germline V CDR1 and CDR2: MNHEY, SVGEGT. The CDR3 is made up of 17 amino acids.

The chain has TRBV18 and TRBJ2-2; TRBD2 matches at 7 bases. With V trimmed by 4 bases and J by 6 bases, 8 bases remained unmatched. CDR1 is KGHSH, CDR2 LQKENI, per germline. The CDR3 runs to 15 residues. The CDR3 bases are TGTGCCAGCTCACTTAGGACTAGTCTCGCCGGGGAGCTGTTTTTT. Protein product: CASSLRTSLAGELFF.

The rearrangement links TRBV7-9 to TRBJ1-5; D unresolved. Trimming removed 2 bases from V and 5 bases from J, with 13 bases in between. This CDR3 has 15 amino acids. CDR1 is SEHNR, CDR2 FQNEAQ, per germline (reference sequence). DNA for the CDR3: TGTGCCAGCAGCTTATCGGCAGGTCCGGATCAGCCCCAGCATTTT. As protein: CASSLSAGPDQPQHF.

The chain links TRBV7-9 to TRBJ1-5; the D gene is possibly TRBD1 (6 bases). V lost 5 bases, J lost 7 bases, and 15 bases lay in between. Germline V CDR1 and CDR2: SEHNR, FQNEAQ (reference sequence). CDR3 length: 14 amino acids. CDR3 loop: CASSEGGRAQPQHF. CDR3 nucleotide sequence: TGTGCCAGCAGCGAAGGGGGAAGGGCCCAGCCCCAGCATTTT.

This clone showed up just a few times. V usage is TRBV30 and J usage is TRBJ1-5; D gene uncertain. The CDR3 is 13 residues long. Between the trimmed V and J ends, which lost 4 bases and 0 bases, there was a span of 7 bases. From germline, CDR1 is GTSNPN and CDR2 SVGIG (reference sequence). As DNA, the CDR3 is TGTGCCTGGAACCCAGATAGCAATCAGCCCCAGCATTTT. This encodes CAWNPDSNQPQHF.

This clone appeared a few times. The chain has TRBV29-1 and TRBJ1-1; D gene unclear. In germline, CDR1 is SQVTM, CDR2 ANQGSEA. The CDR3 extends over 13 amino acids. CDR3 DNA: TGCACCTCCGCCCGAGGGCCGAACACTGAAGCTTTCTTT. Translating gives CTSARGPNTEAFF.

The V and J genes are TRBV18 and TRBJ2-7; 11 bases fit TRBD1. Germline V gene sequence: CDR1 KGHSH, CDR2 LQKENI. V lost 5 bases, J lost 2 bases, and 2 bases stayed unmatched. The CDR3 runs to 14 residues. CDR3 sequence: CASSGTGGTYEQYF. The CDR3 DNA reads TGTGCCAGCTCAGGGACAGGGGGTACCTACGAGCAGTACTTC.

The genes are TRBV11-1 and TRBJ2-1, with 11 bases fitting TRBD2. V shed 5 bases and J 9 bases; nucleotides not matched to a gene: 3. Germline V lookup: CDR1 SGHAT, CDR2 FQDESV (reference sequence). The CDR3 is made up of 13 amino acids. CDR3 coding DNA: TGTGCCAGCAGCCCCGGGACTAGCGGTGAGCAGTTCTTC. This encodes CASSPGTSGEQFF.

This clone is a singleton in its sample. V usage is TRBV15 and J usage is TRBJ1-3, with D unresolved. Looked up from germline, CDR1 is LNHNV and CDR2 is YYDKDF (reference sequence). The CDR3 loop spans 14 amino acids. Trimming removed 3 bases at V and 2 bases at J, with 8 bases between. CDR3 in DNA: TGTGCCACCAGCAGGGACTTAGCTGGAAACACCATATATTTT. It codes for CATSRDLAGNTIYF.

This clone was observed a single time. The rearrangement joins TRBV2 to TRBJ2-1; tentatively, D is TRBD2 (6 bases). The CDR3 contains 11 residues. In germline, CDR1 is SNHLY, CDR2 FYNNEI. V was cut by 7 bases and J by 15 bases, with 16 bases left in between. Written as DNA, the CDR3 is TGTGCCAGCACCCTTGGACTAATCTGGTTCTTC. This sequence encodes CASTLGLIWFF.

This clone has a handful of counts. The chain couples TRBV5-4 to TRBJ1-5; TRBD1 might be the D (5 bases). The CDR3 has 14 amino acids. Trimming removed 5 bases at V and 2 bases at J, with 11 bases between. Germline V CDR1 and CDR2: SGHNT, YYREEE (reference sequence). The CDR3 spells CASSQGGGNQPQHF. CDR3 sequence (DNA): TGTGCCAGCAGTCAGGGAGGGGGCAATCAGCCCCAGCATTTT.

The V gene is TRBV18, the J gene TRBJ2-1; a weak D match, TRBD2 (5 bases). Trimming pared 6 bases from V and 5 bases from J, leaving 11 bases between. The CDR3 is made up of 13 amino acids. Per the germline V gene, CDR1 is KGHSH and CDR2 is LQKENI. CDR3 bases: TGTGCCAGCTCCAGAGGGCCCAACAATGAGCAGTTCTTC. Amino acids: CASSRGPNNEQFF.

This clone was recorded once. The J gene is TRBJ2-7, the V gene TRBV5-6, with D hard to call. With 0 bases removed from V and 9 bases from J, the gap between germline ends came to 10 bases. The length of the CDR3 is 12 residues. Germline V gives CDR1 SGHDT, CDR2 YYEEEE. CDR3 in amino acids: CASSLGQFAQYF. CDR3 DNA sequence: TGTGCCAGCAGCTTGGGTCAGTTCGCGCAGTACTTC.

The V and J genes are TRBV5-5 and TRBJ1-1, with 8 bases matching TRBD1. The germline V gene encodes CDR1 SGHKS and CDR2 YYEKEE (reference sequence). V shed 1 base and J 3 bases; nucleotides not matched to a gene: 2. CDR3 length: 14 residues. The CDR3 bases are TGTGCCAGCAGCTTGCAGGGGGCGGACACTGAAGCTTTCTTT. Encoded protein: CASSLQGADTEAFF.

The V gene is TRBV18, the J gene TRBJ2-1; 9 nucleotides agree with TRBD1. With 7 bases clipped from V and 0 bases from J, the junction kept 13 bases outside the gene matches. Germline CDR1 is KGHSH and CDR2 is LQKENI. The CDR3 runs to 18 residues. CDR3 in DNA: TGTGCCAGCTTCCCGGGACAGGGCCCCCGGAGCTCCTACAATGAGCAGTTCTTC. It translates to CASFPGQGPRSSYNEQFF.

The J gene is TRBJ1-5, the V gene TRBV4-2; 7 nucleotides agree with TRBD1. This CDR3 region has 16 residues. Germline V lookup: CDR1 LGHNA, CDR2 YNFKEQ. The V segment lost 0 bases and the J segment 4 bases; nucleotides outside the gene matches: 6. The CDR3: CASSQETGIRNQPQHF. CDR3 sequence (DNA): TGTGCCAGCAGCCAAGAGACAGGGATTCGAAATCAGCCCCAGCATTTT.

The CDR3 nucleotides are TGTGCCAGCACCCCAGGAGGTAGGACTGAAGCTTTCTTT. Translating it yields CASTPGGRTEAFF. The chain couples TRBV25-1 to TRBJ1-1; no clear D. V was shortened by 7 bases and J by 5 bases, with 14 bases between the two germline ends. Germline values: CDR1 MGHDK, CDR2 SYGVNS. This CDR3 spans 13 amino acids.

The chain combines TRBV24-1 with TRBJ2-7, with D perhaps matching TRBD1 (5 bases). The CDR3 runs to 13 residues. Trimming left V 3 bases short and J 3 bases short, with 8 bases between. Germline assignment: CDR1 KGHDR and CDR2 SFDVKD. CDR3 nucleotide sequence: TGTGCCACCAGTGATACCGACAGCTACGAGCAGTACTTC. It encodes CATSDTDSYEQYF.

The chain joins TRBV28 to TRBJ1-1; perhaps TRBD1 as D (6 bases). The CDR3 is made up of 14 amino acids. Per the germline V gene, CDR1 is MDHEN and CDR2 is SYDVKM. The V end lost 5 bases, the J end lost 5 bases, and 15 bases lay between the germline ends. As DNA, the CDR3 is TGTGCCAGCAGTAACCGGGGCAGGGGAACTGAAGCTTTCTTT. Its translation is CASSNRGRGTEAFF.

The rearrangement uses TRBV4-2 and TRBJ1-6; 9 bases map to TRBD1. The V and J ends lost 4 bases and 3 bases, in that order; junction bases with no gene match: 7. CDR1 is LGHNA, CDR2 YNFKEQ, per germline. The CDR3 totals 17 residues. The CDR3 protein is CASSPSDRGDYNSPLHF. As DNA, the CDR3 is TGTGCCAGCAGCCCGTCGGACAGGGGCGACTATAATTCACCCCTCCACTTT.